The 7 T cell receptor beta chains presented below share a single source sample, sequenced in a study of blood T cell repertoires in COVID-19. Profiled with immunoSEQ multiplex PCR; TCRdb holds only in-frame clones, not every one. This repertoire shows some 100,000 clones, roughly nine tenths found once; its top ten account for about 1.7%. The source material was peripheral blood. These receptors were collected from a human donor with active COVID-19. The donor label of this sample is uncertain.

The chain has TRBV7-9 and TRBJ1-1; D remains ambiguous. Germline CDR1 and CDR2: SEHNR and FQNEAQ (reference sequence). The CDR3 has 14 residues. Trimming cost V 5 bases and J 7 bases, with 17 bases left between them. The CDR3 reads CASSRGGLPNEAFF. CDR3 in DNA: TGTGCCAGCAGCCGCGGCGGCCTACCGAATGAAGCTTTCTTT.

The rearrangement joins TRBV6-5 to TRBJ2-1; 11 nucleotides align to TRBD1. The CDR3 is made up of 16 amino acids. V shed 2 bases and J 6 bases; nucleotides not matched to a gene: 6. Germline V gene data show CDR1 as MNHEY and CDR2 as SVGAGI. CDR3 region: CASSYGAGTGGNEQFF. The CDR3 nucleotides read TGTGCCAGCAGTTACGGGGCGGGGACAGGGGGCAATGAGCAGTTCTTC.

The rearrangement uses TRBV6-6 and TRBJ2-7, with D perhaps TRBD1 (8 bases). V was clipped by 4 bases and J by 2 bases, with 15 bases between them. The CDR3 has 15 amino acids. The germline CDR1 and CDR2 sequences are MNHNY and SVGAGI (reference sequence). CDR3 in amino acids: CASSLRTGRAYEQYF. CDR3 sequence (DNA): TGTGCCAGCAGTTTGCGGACAGGGAGGGCCTACGAGCAGTACTTC.

The chain combines TRBV20-1 with TRBJ2-7; TRBD1 matches 7 bases. The germline gives CDR1 DFQATT, CDR2 SNEGSKA (reference sequence). The CDR3 totals 15 residues. Trimming removed 3 bases from V and 2 bases from J; junction bases left unmatched: 10. The CDR3 reads CSASRLDRSAYEQYF. CDR3 in DNA: TGCAGTGCTAGTCGGTTGGACAGGTCAGCCTACGAGCAGTACTTC.

This sequence joins TRBV29-1 and TRBJ1-6; D might be TRBD1 (6 bases). Deletions cut 5 bases from V and 16 bases from J, with 12 bases between. The CDR3 contains 10 residues. Germline V gene data show CDR1 as SQVTM and CDR2 as ANQGSEA. For the CDR3, the DNA is TGCAGCGTTCTGGACAGTGCTCTCCACTTT. It translates to CSVLDSALHF.

This clone came up a few times. The rearrangement uses TRBV7-2 and TRBJ2-7; TRBD1 matches 10 bases. After removal of 4 bases from V and 1 base from J, the junction contained 4 bases not matched to a gene. Germline lookup yields CDR1 SGHTA and CDR2 FQGNSA. The CDR3 is made up of 15 amino acids. Here the CDR3 reads CASSSGQGVSYEQYF. CDR3 coding DNA: TGTGCCAGCAGCTCCGGACAGGGGGTGTCCTACGAGCAGTACTTC.

This sequence joins TRBV6-5 and TRBJ2-7; perhaps TRBD1 as D (6 bases). Germline CDR1 reads MNHEY; CDR2 reads SVGAGI. The CDR3 length is 12 residues. Trimming pared 7 bases from V and 3 bases from J, leaving 10 bases between. CDR3 region: CASTGTNYEQYF. The CDR3 coding sequence is TGTGCCAGCACCGGGACAAACTACGAGCAGTACTTC.